A single sample gave rise to the 8 T cell receptor beta chains below, sequenced in a study of shared clonotypes between healthy human individuals. Data came from immunoSEQ multiplex PCR; TCRdb stores just in-frame clones and leaves some out. The sample has about 1.1 million clones, around 82% seen once; the top ten hold 0.6% to 0.75%. The sample was memory CD4+ T cells from PBMCs. Sample subset: CD45RA-negative fraction. The receptors were sampled from a man aged 18-30 years in good health. Some clones in this sample may be carry-over from other donors' samples.

This clone was observed at least ten times. V and J are TRBV7-9 and TRBJ2-5; D is ambiguous. The tail of the sequence fits TRBJ2-7 better, so the J call may be wrong. The CDR3 runs to 14 residues. Per germline, CDR1 SEHNR and CDR2 FQNEAQ (reference sequence). The CDR3, as DNA: TGTGCCAGCAGCCTTGACCGCGTGCCCTACGAGCAGTACTTC. This gives the protein CASSLDRVPYEQYF.

The chain carries TRBV11-2 and TRBJ2-7, with D perhaps matching TRBD1 or TRBD2 (6 bases each). This CDR3 comprises 13 residues. Germline values: CDR1 SGHAT, CDR2 FQNNGV. Trimming left V 7 bases short and J 5 bases short, with 15 bases between. DNA of the CDR3: TGTGCCAGCAACCTAAGGGGGGTCCACGAGCAGTACTTC. It translates to CASNLRGVHEQYF.

This clone was counted a few times. The chain is built from TRBV20-1 and TRBJ2-3; D perhaps matches TRBD1 (6 bases). Germline values: CDR1 DFQATT, CDR2 SNEGSKA (reference sequence). Trimming removed 8 bases at V and 0 bases at J, with 6 bases between. This CDR3 region has 11 residues. The CDR3 sequence is CSTGSTDTQYF. The DNA for the CDR3 is TGCAGTACAGGGAGCACAGATACGCAGTATTTT.

J is TRBJ2-1 and V is TRBV7-2, with 13 bases matching TRBD2. Trimming took 5 bases from V and 2 from J; bases not matched to a gene: 6. The CDR3 loop spans 17 amino acids. Germline CDR1 reads SGHTA; CDR2 reads FQGNSA. CDR3 in amino acids: CASSAETSGRAYNEQFF. The CDR3 DNA reads TGTGCCAGCAGCGCGGAAACTAGCGGGAGGGCCTACAATGAGCAGTTCTTC.

V usage is TRBV19 and J usage is TRBJ1-5; TRBD1 aligns across 7 bases. CDR1 and CDR2 (germline): LNHDA, SQIVND (reference sequence). V shed 5 bases and J 6 bases; nucleotides not matched to a gene: 7. CDR3 length: 14 amino acids. The CDR3: CASSPRQGGQPQHF. In DNA, the CDR3 is TGTGCCAGTAGTCCCAGACAGGGCGGTCAGCCCCAGCATTTT.

This CDR3 reads CASSSRQGGEAFF. DNA for the CDR3: TGTGCCAGCAGCTCCCGACAGGGTGGAGAAGCTTTCTTT. The chain recombines TRBV7-3 with TRBJ1-1, with TRBD1 identical over 7 bases. CDR3 size: 13 residues. V lost 4 bases, J lost 8 bases, and 7 bases stayed unmatched. Germline-derived CDR1 and CDR2 are SGHTA and FQGTGA.

The V call is TRBV27, the J call TRBJ1-2, with no clear D. This CDR3 contains 13 residues. V dropped 3 bases and J dropped 2 bases, with 7 bases sitting between them. Germline V CDR1 and CDR2: MNHEY, SMNVEV (reference sequence). Here the CDR3 DNA reads TGTGCCAGCAGTTTTCGGGAGAACTATGGCTACACCTTC. It encodes CASSFRENYGYTF.

The CDR3 protein is CAITSGRTGELFF. CDR3 nucleotides: TGTGCCATCACGAGCGGGAGGACCGGGGAGCTGTTTTTT. The V and J genes are TRBV10-3 and TRBJ2-2, with 9 positions matching TRBD2. The germline gives CDR1 ENHRY, CDR2 SYGVKD. The CDR3 spans 13 residues. With 7 bases clipped from V and 5 bases from J, the junction kept 2 bases outside the gene matches.